Presented here are 27 T cell receptor beta chains from one specimen sequenced in a study of CD8+CD57+ T cells in acquired aplastic anemia (dated by TCRdb to 2017 to 2018). Expansion of CD8+CD57+ cells had been shown by flow cytometry in the patients chosen for sequencing. The listed sequencing device is Illumina HiSeq 2000. Genomic DNA served as template for TCR beta VDJ combination and CDR3 sequence profiling. TCRdb trimmed public reads at Q25 via fastp, called clones via MiXCR and kept in-frame beta chains. Every CDR3 protein is listed once, alongside the most common genes and DNA of its rows. The sample table shows about 160,000 distinct CDR3 sequences, and less than 60% are seen once. The ten largest clones represent 3.2% of the sample. Sequencing was performed on sorted CD4+, CD8+, or CD8+CD57+ T cells (not recorded which) from PBMCs. These receptors came from a human donor with aplastic anemia.

Turning to this clonotype: Possible read error: a much larger clone is one base away. J is TRBJ1-2 and V is TRBV6-1; tentative D call: TRBD1 (6 bases). The germline V gene encodes CDR1 MNHNS and CDR2 SASEGT. CDR3 length: 14 amino acids. CDR3 DNA sequence: TGTGCCAGCAGTCCGGACGGGACACGCGCTGGCTGCACCTTC. Amino acids: CASSPDGTRAGCTF.

This chain uses TRBV2 with TRBJ2-7, with 11 bases fitting TRBD2. The CDR3 sequence is 14 residues long. J was trimmed by 4 bases and V by 6 bases; bases with no gene match: 5. Germline-derived CDR1 and CDR2 are SNHLY and FYNNEI. In DNA form, the CDR3 reads TGTGCCAGCAGCCCGGGACTAGCGGCTTACGAGCAGTACTTC. Translation: CASSPGLAAYEQYF.

The V and J genes are TRBV7-9 and TRBJ2-3; D might be TRBD1 (5 bases). The CDR3 consists of 14 residues. Germline CDR1 reads SEHNR; CDR2 reads FQNEAQ (reference sequence). V was cut by 5 bases and J by 6 bases, with 15 bases left in between. CDR3 in DNA: TGTGCCAGCAGCCAGGGAAGGGCGCGCGATACGCAGTATTTT. Translation gives CASSQGRARDTQYF. Combining the CDR3 with reference TRBV7-9 and TRBJ2-3 gives the whole variable domain DTGVSQNPRHKITKRGQNVTFRCDPISEHNRLYWYRQTLGQGPEFLTYFQNEAQLEKSRLLSDRFSAERPKGSFSTLEIQRTEQGDSAMYLCASSQGRARDTQYFGPGTRLTVL.

This clonotype came up many times. The rearrangement links TRBV29-1 to TRBJ2-1; D not certain. Germline CDR1 is SQVTM and CDR2 is ANQGSEA. Trimming took 1 base from V and 9 from J, leaving 7 bases between them. The CDR3 loop spans 11 amino acids. The DNA for the CDR3 is TGCAGCGTTGAAGGAGTTCCTGAGCAGTTCTTC. Protein: CSVEGVPEQFF.

This clonotype has ten or more counts. The V and J genes are TRBV29-1 and TRBJ2-7; TRBD1 matches 9 bases. V lost 5 bases to trimming and J lost 6 bases; unmatched junction nucleotides: 8. Germline-derived CDR1 and CDR2 are SQVTM and ANQGSEA. This CDR3 comprises 13 residues. The CDR3 sequence is CSVSRDRVGEQYF. As DNA, the CDR3 is TGCAGCGTTAGCCGGGACAGGGTAGGCGAGCAGTACTTC.

V gene TRBV6-1 combines with J gene TRBJ2-7; D remains ambiguous. CDR3 length: 13 amino acids. Germline lookup yields CDR1 MNHNS and CDR2 SASEGT. V lost 8 bases and J 7 bases, leaving 18 bases between the germline ends. The CDR3 reads CASFKSGSDEQYV. The CDR3 coding sequence is TGTGCCAGCTTCAAGAGTGGCAGCGATGAGCAGTACGTC.

The chain is built from TRBV24-1 and TRBJ2-2; 7 nucleotides match TRBD1. V was pared by 11 bases and J by 0 bases, with 2 bases of the junction left unmatched. This CDR3 spans 13 amino acids. Germline V gives CDR1 KGHDR, CDR2 SFDVKD. The CDR3 region has the DNA TGTGCCATCCAGGGGGCGAACACCGGGGAGCTGTTTTTT. The encoded protein is CAIQGANTGELFF.

To note about this clonotype: Being one base from a much bigger clone, this may be a read error. The chain is built from TRBV5-4 and TRBJ2-7, with 7 bases aligning to TRBD1. From germline, CDR1 is SGHNT and CDR2 YYREEE (reference sequence). The CDR3 extends over 15 amino acids. CDR3 protein: CASSLVKGGNYEQCF. The DNA for the CDR3 is TGTGCCAGCAGCTTGGTGAAAGGGGGCAACTACGAGCAGTGCTTC.

This clonotype was counted ten times or more. V usage is TRBV20-1 and J usage is TRBJ1-5, with D possibly matching TRBD1 (5 bases). V lost 2 bases, J lost 2 bases, and 13 bases lay in between. Germline V gene lookup returns CDR1 DFQATT and CDR2 SNEGSKA (reference sequence). This CDR3 is 15 amino acids long. This CDR3 is CSARFPGTRNQPQHF. The DNA of the CDR3 is TGCAGTGCTAGATTCCCCGGGACTCGCAATCAGCCCCAGCATTTT.

This clonotype has ten or more counts. This chain uses TRBV6-5 with TRBJ2-2; D might be TRBD2 (6 bases). V was clipped by 2 bases and J by 5 bases, with 12 bases between them. Germline V gives CDR1 MNHEY, CDR2 SVGAGI. This CDR3 is 15 amino acids long. This CDR3 reads CASSYLLAGTGELFF. The CDR3 nucleotides read TGTGCCAGCAGTTACCTACTAGCTGGGACCGGGGAGCTGTTTTTT.

Concerning this clonotype itself: Likely a read error: the CDR3 ends without its conserved phenylalanine or tryptophan. The V gene is TRBV24-1, the J gene TRBJ2-7; D unclear. V was shortened by 3 bases and J by 3 bases, with 2 bases between the two germline ends. From germline, CDR1 is KGHDR and CDR2 SFDVKD. CDR3 size: 11 residues. The CDR3 nucleotides are TGTGCCACCAGTGATCTCTACGAGCAGTACCTC. Encoded protein: CATSDLYEQYL.

V gene TRBV27 combines with J gene TRBJ1-6; D is uncertain. The germline V and J ends were trimmed by 6 bases and 5 bases, with 11 bases remaining between them. The CDR3 has 14 residues. CDR1 is MNHEY, CDR2 SMNVEV, per germline (reference sequence). The CDR3: CASRSVLDNSPLHF. Here the CDR3 DNA reads TGTGCCAGCAGATCGGTTTTAGATAATTCACCCCTCCACTTT.

The gene calls are TRBV19 and TRBJ1-1; TRBD1 agrees at 8 bases. The length of the CDR3 is 13 residues. The V and J ends lost 3 bases and 5 bases, in that order; junction bases with no gene match: 2. Germline-derived CDR1 and CDR2 are LNHDA and SQIVND (reference sequence). The CDR3 spells CASSIDRGTEAFF. The CDR3 DNA is TGTGCCAGTAGTATTGACAGGGGAACTGAAGCTTTCTTT.

The chain links TRBV15 to TRBJ1-2; the match to TRBD1 covers 7 bases. CDR3 length: 13 amino acids. V lost 2 bases and J lost 4; bases outside the gene matches: 1. Looked up from germline, CDR1 is LNHNV and CDR2 is YYDKDF (reference sequence). The CDR3 sequence is CATSRRGPYGYTF. CDR3 DNA sequence: TGTGCCACCAGCAGAAGGGGGCCCTATGGCTACACCTTC.

Concerning this clonotype: It may be a read error: a sequence one base away is much more abundant. The chain is built from TRBV10-3 and TRBJ2-7; the D is unclear. CDR3 length: 13 amino acids. Germline V gene data show CDR1 as ENHRY and CDR2 as SYGVKD. CDR3 loop: CASSESLNYEQYF. The DNA for the CDR3 is TGTGCCAGCAGTGAGTCTCTGAACTACGAGCAGTACTTC.

This clonotype appeared many times. The rearrangement joins TRBV10-2 to TRBJ1-5, with TRBD1 as a possible D gene (6 bases). There are 12 residues in the CDR3. Trimming took off 6 bases at V and 4 bases at J, with 7 bases between the two ends. CDR1 is WSHSY, CDR2 SAAADI, per germline. The CDR3 nucleotides read TGCGCCAGCAGGGACAGAAATCAGCCCCAGCATTTT. It encodes CASRDRNQPQHF.

On this clonotype itself: Possible read error: a much larger clone is one base away. The rearrangement joins TRBV4-2 to TRBJ2-1; 7 nucleotides match TRBD2. CDR3 length equals 16 residues. In germline, CDR1 is LGHNA, CDR2 YNFKEQ. Losses at the gene ends were 0 bases for V and 2 bases for J; bases not matched to a gene: 4. In nucleotides, the CDR3 is TGTGCCAGCAGCCAAGATGACGCGGGGGCCTACAATGAGCAGTTCTTC. Protein sequence: CASSQDDAGAYNEQFF.

In its sample, this clonotype is medium-sized. The chain joins TRBV10-3 to TRBJ2-2; possibly TRBD1 for D (6 bases). V lost 0 bases to trimming and J lost 1 base, with 6 bases between them. This CDR3 has 15 residues. Germline CDR1 is ENHRY and CDR2 is SYGVKD. The CDR3 DNA reads TGTGCCATCAGTGAGTCGGGACAGAACACCGGGGAGCTGTTTTTT. Its translation: CAISESGQNTGELFF.

The table lists this clonotype with many counts. This chain connects TRBV12-3 or TRBV12-4 to TRBJ2-2, with D possibly matching TRBD1 (5 bases). Trimming cost V 2 bases and J 7 bases, with 8 bases left between them. The CDR3 is 13 amino acids. The DNA of the CDR3 is TGTGCCAGCAGTTTAAAAGGGGTCGGGGAGCTGTTTTTT. Translation: CASSLKGVGELFF.

This chain links TRBV7-9 with TRBJ1-2; D is unclear. This CDR3 comprises 13 residues. With 4 bases removed from V and 2 bases from J, the gap between germline ends came to 8 bases. Germline V gene sequence: CDR1 SEHNR, CDR2 FQNEAQ (reference sequence). CDR3 DNA: TGTGCCAGCAGCTCCTCCATAAACTATGGCTACACCTTC. It yields the protein CASSSSINYGYTF.

In its sample, this clonotype was seen a few times. A read error may explain this, as a much larger clone is one base away. The gene calls are TRBV5-4 and TRBJ2-3, with 9 bases lining up with TRBD1. V shed 2 bases and J 4 bases; nucleotides not matched to a gene: 8. This CDR3 comprises 16 residues. Germline values: CDR1 SGHNT, CDR2 YYREEE (reference sequence). The CDR3 sequence is CASSLAGQGNADTQYF. CDR3 in DNA: TGTGCCAGCAGCTTAGCTGGACAGGGGAACGCAGATACGCAGTATTTT.

In this sample, this clonotype turned up a few times. With a much larger clone just one base away, this may be a read error. The chain recombines TRBV7-2 with TRBJ2-7; 7 bases fit TRBD2. Germline-derived CDR1 and CDR2 are SGHTA and FQGNSA. The CDR3 has 14 residues. Trimming took 0 bases from V and 3 from J; bases not matched to a gene: 2. The CDR3 DNA reads TGTGCCAGCAGCTTAGCGTCGGGGGGCTACGAGCAGTACGTC. Translation: CASSLASGGYEQYV.

The chain employs TRBV5-1 and TRBJ2-5; the D gene is possibly TRBD2 (6 bases). V was cut by 3 bases and J by 6 bases, with 27 bases left in between. Germline V gives CDR1 SGHRS, CDR2 YFSETQ. The CDR3 length is 18 residues. The CDR3 here is CASSSITSSQSQGQTQYF. The CDR3 DNA follows: TGCGCCAGCAGCTCCATCACTAGCAGCCAGTCCCAGGGACAGACCCAGTACTTC.

The chain has TRBV18 and TRBJ2-7; D perhaps matches TRBD2 (6 bases). V gave up 5 bases and J gave up 5 bases, with 13 bases separating them. The CDR3 covers 13 residues. Per germline, CDR1 KGHSH and CDR2 LQKENI. CDR3 loop: CASSSLSGDEQYF. The CDR3 nucleotides are TGTGCCAGCTCATCCCTCTCGGGGGACGAGCAGTACTTC.

V gene TRBV7-2 combines with J gene TRBJ1-5; no clear D gene. The CDR3 totals 12 residues. Trimming took off 5 bases at V and 1 base at J, with 3 bases between the two ends. Germline assignment: CDR1 SGHTA and CDR2 FQGNSA. The CDR3: CASSNSNQPQHF. DNA of the CDR3: TGTGCCAGCAGCAACAGCAATCAGCCCCAGCATTTT.

As concerns this clonotype: A much larger clone lies one base from this, so it may be a read error. In nucleotides, the CDR3 is TGTGCCACCAGCGGACCCAAGGGTGGCTACACCTTC. Its protein product is CATSGPKGGYTF. The rearrangement joins TRBV6-1 to TRBJ1-2; D is ambiguous. V gave up 10 bases and J gave up 7 bases, with 16 bases separating them. Germline V gene data show CDR1 as MNHNS and CDR2 as SASEGT. The CDR3 is 12 residues long.

A few counts support this clonotype. J is TRBJ2-5 and V is TRBV7-9; no clear D gene. The CDR3 has 12 residues. V dropped 3 bases and J dropped 5 bases, with 7 bases sitting between them. Looked up from germline, CDR1 is SEHNR and CDR2 is FQNEAQ (reference sequence). The CDR3 loop reads CASSLLWETQYF. For the CDR3, the DNA is TGTGCCAGCAGCTTGTTGTGGGAGACCCAGTACTTC.